This TCR beta chain was sequenced in a study of cytomegalovirus exposure and HLA in healthy donors. PCR was performed using 60 Vbeta and 13 Jbeta primers. Clones were read by immunoSEQ multiplex PCR, and TCRdb kept only the in-frame ones, dropping some. Among about 40,000 clones listed, 82% were seen once. The sequencing sample was made of PBMCs. The clonotype originates from a woman younger than 35 in good health and CMV-seropositive.

As DNA, the CDR3 is TGTGCCAGCAGCTATAGGGGACAGGGGGCCGGGGAGCTGTTTTTT. Amino acid sequence: CASSYRGQGAGELFF. The gene calls are TRBV5-6 and TRBJ2-2; 11 bases align to TRBD1. Looked up from germline, CDR1 is SGHDT and CDR2 is YYEEEE. Unmatched junction bases numbered 4, after V lost 3 bases and J lost 6 bases. This CDR3 is 15 amino acids long.